This TCR beta chain originates from a study of T cells in Graves' hyperthyroidism and ophthalmopathy. This clonotype was found many times. Antigen specificity is unknown. Uncontrolled infections, other autoimmune diseases, pregnancy or lactation led to exclusion of patients. The ends were cut back, 8 bases at V and 2 bases at J, with 11 bases in the middle. Germline values: CDR1 DFQATT, CDR2 SNEGSKA (reference sequence). This CDR3 is 12 amino acids long. Study outcomes and limitations: Stable hyperthyroidism was separated from ophthalmopathy by a model based on 13 V-J features.

Amplification targeted TCR beta CDR3 regions from RNA transcripts. Using the HTBI primer set, a first-round RT-PCR was run on the TCR CDR3. TCRdb passed the multiplex PCR reads through MiXCR, listing each CDR3 protein once. The sample carries about 570,000 distinct CDR3 sequences, 14% recorded once. This sequence joins TRBV20-1 and TRBJ2-3; TRBD1 is a possible D gene (5 bases). The TCR was taken from a woman in her thirties or forties with Graves' hyperthyroidism. Sequencing used blood. DNA for the CDR3: TGCAGTACGACAGATTCCACAGATACGCAGTATTTT. Protein sequence: CSTTDSTDTQYF.